This T cell receptor (beta chain) stems from a study of blood T cell repertoires in COVID-19. Looking at the study overall: There were acute and convalescent COVID-19 samples, and they came from the United States, Italy and Spain. The analysed material was cDNA or gDNA that came from T cells, B-cell-depleted T cells, or PBMCs.

The ends lost 4 bases at V and 6 bases at J; junction bases unmatched: 11. Germline values: CDR1 SEHNR, CDR2 FQNEAQ (reference sequence). The CDR3 spans 15 residues. In the original processing: How many nucleated cells were present was estimated from reference gene primer amplification. Using immunoSEQ multiplex PCR, the repertoire was profiled, and TCRdb retains in-frame clones only, with some absent. That table is the source of V, J and clone size, and D and trimming were worked out from the DNA. Among fewer than 450,000 clones listed, roughly 87% were seen once. The TCR comes from a woman in her 30s who had recovered from COVID-19. The genes are TRBV7-9 and TRBJ2-7; TRBD2 matches 8 bases. The sequencing sample was made of PBMCs or T cells enriched from blood (not recorded which). Here the CDR3 DNA reads TGTGCCAGCAGCTCCCTATCCGGGGGGGATCTCGAGCAGTACTTC. It is translated as CASSSLSGGDLEQYF.